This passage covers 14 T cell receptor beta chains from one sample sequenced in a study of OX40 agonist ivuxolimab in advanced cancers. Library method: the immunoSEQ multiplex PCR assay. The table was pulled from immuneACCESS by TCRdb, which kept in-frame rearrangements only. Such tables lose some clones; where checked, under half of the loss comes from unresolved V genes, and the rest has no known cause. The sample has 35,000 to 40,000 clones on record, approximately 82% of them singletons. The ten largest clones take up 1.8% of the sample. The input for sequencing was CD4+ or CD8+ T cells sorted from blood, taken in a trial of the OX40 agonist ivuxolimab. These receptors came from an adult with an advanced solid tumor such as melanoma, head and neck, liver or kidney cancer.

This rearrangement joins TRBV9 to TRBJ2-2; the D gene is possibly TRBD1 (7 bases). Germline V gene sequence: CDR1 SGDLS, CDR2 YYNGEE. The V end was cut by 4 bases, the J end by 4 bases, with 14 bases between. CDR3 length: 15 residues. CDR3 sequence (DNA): TGTGCCAGCAGCTTACGCCAGGGGGGCACCGGGGAGCTGTTTTTT. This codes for CASSLRQGGTGELFF.

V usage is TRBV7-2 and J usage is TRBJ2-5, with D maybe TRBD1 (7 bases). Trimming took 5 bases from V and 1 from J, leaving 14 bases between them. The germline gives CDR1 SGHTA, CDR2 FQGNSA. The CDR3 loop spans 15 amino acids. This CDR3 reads CASSPGGQGQETQYF. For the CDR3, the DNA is TGTGCCAGCAGCCCAGGGGGGCAGGGCCAAGAGACCCAGTACTTC.

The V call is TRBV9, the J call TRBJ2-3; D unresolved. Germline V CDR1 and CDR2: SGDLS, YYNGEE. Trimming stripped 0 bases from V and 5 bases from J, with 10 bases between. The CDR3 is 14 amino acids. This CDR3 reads CASSVGHWGDTQYF. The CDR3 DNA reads TGTGCCAGCAGCGTAGGTCATTGGGGAGATACGCAGTATTTT.

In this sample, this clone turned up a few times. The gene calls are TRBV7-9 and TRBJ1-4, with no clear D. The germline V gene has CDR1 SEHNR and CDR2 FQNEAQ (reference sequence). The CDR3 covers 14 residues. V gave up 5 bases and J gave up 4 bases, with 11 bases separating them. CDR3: CASSPGNGNEKLFF. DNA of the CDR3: TGTGCCAGCAGCCCCGGGAACGGTAATGAAAAACTGTTTTTT.

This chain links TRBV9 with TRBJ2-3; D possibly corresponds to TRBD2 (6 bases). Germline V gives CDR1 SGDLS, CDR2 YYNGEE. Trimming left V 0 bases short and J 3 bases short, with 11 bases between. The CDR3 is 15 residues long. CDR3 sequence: CASSVVGSGTDTQYF. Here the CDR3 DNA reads TGTGCCAGCAGCGTAGTGGGTAGCGGAACAGATACGCAGTATTTT. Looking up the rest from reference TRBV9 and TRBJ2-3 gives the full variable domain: DSGVTQTPKHLITATGQRVTLRCSPRSGDLSVYWYQQSLDQGLQFLIQYYNGEERAKGNILERFSAQQFPDLHSELNLSSLELGDSALYFCASSVVGSGTDTQYFGPGTRLTVL.

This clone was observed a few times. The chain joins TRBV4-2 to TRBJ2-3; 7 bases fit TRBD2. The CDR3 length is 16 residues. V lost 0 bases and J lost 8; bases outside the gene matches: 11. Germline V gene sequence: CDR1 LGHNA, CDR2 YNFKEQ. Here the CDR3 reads CASSQELGLLYGTQYF. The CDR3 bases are TGTGCCAGCAGCCAAGAATTGGGACTATTGTATGGTACGCAGTATTTT.

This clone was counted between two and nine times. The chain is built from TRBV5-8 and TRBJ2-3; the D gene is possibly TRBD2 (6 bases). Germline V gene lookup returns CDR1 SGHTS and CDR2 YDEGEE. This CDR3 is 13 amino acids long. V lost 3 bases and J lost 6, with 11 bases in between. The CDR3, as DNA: TGTGCCAGCAGCTGGCGGGGTTCGGATACGCAGTATTTT. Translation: CASSWRGSDTQYF. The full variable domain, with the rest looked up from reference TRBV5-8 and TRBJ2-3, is EAGVTQSPTHLIKTRGQQATLRCSPISGHTSVYWYQQALGLGLQFLLWYDEGEERNRGNFPPRFSGRQFPNYSSELNVNALELEDSALYLCASSWRGSDTQYFGPGTRLTVL.

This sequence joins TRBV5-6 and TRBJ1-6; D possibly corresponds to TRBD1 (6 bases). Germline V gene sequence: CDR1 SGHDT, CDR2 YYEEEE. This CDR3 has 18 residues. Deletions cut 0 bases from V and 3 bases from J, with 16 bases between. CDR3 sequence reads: CASSLAGGGGLYNSPLHF. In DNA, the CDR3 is TGTGCCAGCAGCTTGGCGGGTGGAGGGGGACTCTATAATTCACCCCTCCACTTT.

The CDR3 region is CASSLLYGTSGEETQYF. The CDR3 DNA is TGCGCCAGCAGCCTCCTGTACGGGACTAGCGGGGAAGAGACCCAGTACTTC. This chain uses TRBV5-1 with TRBJ2-5; 13 bases are a match to TRBD2. The CDR3 is 17 residues long. CDR1 SGHRS and CDR2 YFSETQ come from the germline V gene. J lost 3 bases, V lost 4 bases, and 9 bases had no gene match. The whole variable domain, filled in from reference TRBV5-1 and TRBJ2-5, reads KAGVTQTPRYLIKTRGQQVTLSCSPISGHRSVSWYQQTPGQGLQFLFEYFSETQRNKGNFPGRFSGRQFSNSRSEMNVSTLELGDSALYLCASSLLYGTSGEETQYFGPGTRLLVL.

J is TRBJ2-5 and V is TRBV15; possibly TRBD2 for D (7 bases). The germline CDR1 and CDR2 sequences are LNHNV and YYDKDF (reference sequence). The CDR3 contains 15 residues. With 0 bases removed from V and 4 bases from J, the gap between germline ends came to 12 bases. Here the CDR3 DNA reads TGTGCCACCAGCAGAGAGAGGGGGGGGGCAGAGACCCAGTACTTC. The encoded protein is CATSRERGGAETQYF.

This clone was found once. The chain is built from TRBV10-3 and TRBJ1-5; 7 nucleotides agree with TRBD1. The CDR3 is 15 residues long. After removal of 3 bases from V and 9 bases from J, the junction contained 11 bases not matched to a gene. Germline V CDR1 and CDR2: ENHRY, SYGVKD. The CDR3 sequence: CAISDPRQGLRPQHF. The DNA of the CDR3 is TGTGCCATCAGTGACCCCCGACAGGGACTCCGGCCCCAGCATTTT.

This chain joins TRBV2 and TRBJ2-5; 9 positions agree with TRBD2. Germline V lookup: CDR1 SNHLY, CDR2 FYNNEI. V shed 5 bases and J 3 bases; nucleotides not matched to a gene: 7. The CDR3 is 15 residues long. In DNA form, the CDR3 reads TGTGCCAGCAGTATACCCGCGGGGGGGGAAGAGACCCAGTACTTC. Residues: CASSIPAGGEETQYF. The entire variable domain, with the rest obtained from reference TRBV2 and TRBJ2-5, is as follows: EPEVTQTPSHQVTQMGQEVILRCVPISNHLYFYWYRQILGQKVEFLVSFYNNEISEKSEIFDDQFSVERPDGSNFTLKIRSTKLEDSAMYFCASSIPAGGEETQYFGPGTRLLVL.

In DNA, the CDR3 is TGCAGCGGAAAAGCTGACAGGCTCAACTATGGCTACACCTTC. Its translation is CSGKADRLNYGYTF. The chain employs TRBV29-1 and TRBJ1-2; TRBD1 might be the D (6 bases). The CDR3 is 14 amino acids. Germline V gives CDR1 SQVTM, CDR2 ANQGSEA. The V end lost 7 bases, the J end lost 2 bases, and 17 bases lay between the germline ends. The full variable domain, its missing parts supplied by reference TRBV29-1 and TRBJ1-2, is SAVISQKPSRDICQRGTSLTIQCQVDSQVTMMFWYRQQPGQSLTLIATANQGSEATYESGFVIDKFPISRPNLTFSTLTVSNMSPEDSSIYLCSGKADRLNYGYTFGSGTRLTVV.

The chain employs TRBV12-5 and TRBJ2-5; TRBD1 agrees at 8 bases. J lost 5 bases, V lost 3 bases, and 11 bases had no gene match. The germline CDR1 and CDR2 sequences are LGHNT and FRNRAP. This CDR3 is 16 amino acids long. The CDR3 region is CASGFFGQGAQETQYF. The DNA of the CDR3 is TGTGCTAGTGGTTTCTTTGGGCAGGGGGCGCAGGAGACCCAGTACTTC.